This TCR beta chain comes out of a study of cytomegalovirus exposure and HLA in healthy donors. Study at large: Earlier results showed 117 million unique TCR beta sequences derived from some 180 million T cells.

Study-wide results and caveats: An analysis was carried out later, and it reportedly showed fewer N-insertions in an Asian-associated ancestry cluster than the 666-donor mean.

Germline V lookup: CDR1 MGHDK, CDR2 SYGVNS. This CDR3 spans 13 amino acids. Trimming removed 3 bases from V and 4 bases from J; junction bases left unmatched: 2. The PCR contained 60 Vbeta and 13 Jbeta primers. Here immunoSEQ multiplex PCR was the method, and the copy in TCRdb shows in-frame clones only, minus some. Found here are tens of thousands of clones, roughly four fifths of them singletons; the top ten hold roughly 9.3%. A word on this clone: What it binds is unknown.

The sequence derives from a woman between 35 and 50 years old in good health and CMV-seronegative. The chain is built from TRBV25-1 and TRBJ1-2, with 7 nucleotides matching TRBD1. The sample was PBMCs. CDR3 sequence: CASSEAGGYGYTF. The CDR3 DNA sequence: TGTGCCAGCAGTGAGGCAGGGGGCTATGGCTACACCTTC.